This T cell receptor (beta chain) was sequenced for a study of long-term antiretroviral therapy in people with HIV. The CDR3 loop spans 12 amino acids. Between the trimmed V and J ends, which lost 7 bases and 4 bases, there was a span of 13 bases. Germline V gene lookup returns CDR1 SQVTM and CDR2 ANQGSEA. Investigators performed immunoSEQ version v3.0 at survey level. Sequencing aimed at roughly 40,000-55,000 T-cell genomes per sample. Profiled with immunoSEQ multiplex PCR; TCRdb holds only in-frame clones, not every one. The sample gives 25,000 to 30,000 clones, about 81% of which show up once; approximately 15% is in the top ten.

The V gene is TRBV29-1, the J gene TRBJ1-1; D perhaps matches TRBD1 (6 bases). This sequence originates from a man aged 50 or older with HIV. The source material was unsorted PBMCs, sampled 2.9 years after starting antiretroviral therapy. The CDR3 here is CSALTGRTEAFF. In nucleotides, the CDR3 is TGCAGCGCCCTTACAGGGCGCACTGAAGCTTTCTTT.